This T cell receptor (beta chain) was retrieved from a study of CD8 T cells in ankylosing spondylitis. Study conclusions and caveats: Ankylosing spondylitis blood appeared to be characterized by a TCR beta motif of about eight highly homologous variants. Researchers reportedly found disease-linked clones significantly enriched in matched ankylosing spondylitis synovial fluid.

With molecular barcodes, quantitative 5'-RACE was used to make the TCR beta libraries. MiXCR, run by TCRdb on the 5' RACE reads, gives a single entry per CDR3 protein. The profile covers about 800,000 distinct CDR3 sequences, with over 9.5% appearing a single time and approximately 0.51% taken by the ten largest. Germline V gives CDR1 SGHDT, CDR2 YYEEEE. This CDR3 spans 17 amino acids. V lost 3 bases and J lost 2; bases outside the gene matches: 10. This clonotype appeared a few times. Its antigen is as yet unknown. This receptor was identified in a male donor with ankylosing spondylitis. The rearrangement uses TRBV5-6 and TRBJ2-2, with 7 positions matching TRBD2. The sample taken for sequencing was blood, either unsorted or a sorted T cell fraction (not recorded which). CDR3 DNA: TGTGCCAGCAGCTCCTTGACTAGCCTGATTAACACCGGGGAGCTGTTTTTT. Translated: CASSSLTSLINTGELFF.